One and the same sample provided the 22 T cell receptor beta chains below, sequenced in a study of cytomegalovirus exposure and HLA in healthy donors (dated by TCRdb to between 2016 and 2019). Libraries were built with the immunoSEQ multiplex PCR assay. What TCRdb holds here is the immuneACCESS table cut down to in-frame rearrangements. Part of the clones is not present; checked against another copy, under half of the missing clones reflect an unresolved V gene, and the others are unexplained. The table for this sample lists some 330,000 clones; roughly 88% of them were counted only once. Of the sample, approximately 0.84% falls within the top ten clones. The material sequenced was PBMCs. The receptors stem from a woman under 30 in good health and CMV-seronegative.

The chain joins TRBV4-3 to TRBJ1-2, with D possibly being TRBD1 (5 bases). CDR1 LGHNA and CDR2 YSLEER come from the germline V gene. The V gene lost 1 base and the J gene lost 1 base, with 13 bases spanning the gap. The CDR3 is made up of 16 amino acids. DNA for the CDR3: TGCGCCAGCAGCCAAGGAAGGGCAGGGATTAACTATGGCTACACCTTC. Translation: CASSQGRAGINYGYTF.

The rearrangement joins TRBV4-3 to TRBJ2-1, with D tentatively TRBD2 (5 bases). The germline V gene has CDR1 LGHNA and CDR2 YSLEER. The CDR3 runs to 15 residues. V was shortened by 0 bases and J by 7 bases, with 13 bases between the two germline ends. CDR3 in DNA: TGCGCCAGCAGCCAAGATCGGGGATCGGGGAATGAGCAGTTCTTC. This codes for CASSQDRGSGNEQFF.

V is TRBV5-4 and J is TRBJ1-2; 7 nucleotides agree with TRBD1. CDR1 SGHNT and CDR2 YYREEE come from the germline V gene (reference sequence). The CDR3 runs to 12 residues. The V gene end was trimmed by 6 bases and the J gene end by 5 bases; junction bases not matched to a gene: 4. The CDR3 sequence: CASNLQGYGYTF. DNA for the CDR3: TGTGCCAGCAATTTACAGGGGTATGGCTACACCTTC. Filled out from reference TRBV5-4 and TRBJ1-2, the complete variable domain reads ETGVTQSPTHLIKTRGQQVTLRCSSQSGHNTVSWYQQALGQGPQFIFQYYREEENGRGNFPPRFSGLQFPNYSSELNVNALELDDSALYLCASNLQGYGYTFGSGTRLTVV.

The gene calls are TRBV27 and TRBJ1-1; D may be TRBD1 (5 bases). The germline gives CDR1 MNHEY, CDR2 SMNVEV (reference sequence). The CDR3 totals 14 residues. The germline V and J ends were trimmed by 3 bases and 0 bases, with 8 bases remaining between them. CDR3 coding DNA: TGTGCCAGCAGTTTCAGGGCCATGAACACTGAAGCTTTCTTT. It translates to CASSFRAMNTEAFF.

The V call is TRBV4-2, the J call TRBJ1-4, with D possibly TRBD1 on 5 matching bases. Germline CDR1 is LGHNA and CDR2 is YNFKEQ. This CDR3 spans 17 amino acids. The V end was cut by 1 base, the J end by 3 bases, with 15 bases between. The CDR3 DNA is TGTGCCAGCAGCCAAGTAGGCGGGGGAGCGGCTAATGAAAAACTGTTTTTT. Translation gives CASSQVGGGAANEKLFF.

This clone was counted between two and nine times. Within the sample, other DNA sequences also encode this same CDR3. The chain is built from TRBV30 and TRBJ1-3; tentative D call: TRBD1 (5 bases). The CDR3 consists of 14 residues. Per the germline V gene, CDR1 is GTSNPN and CDR2 is SVGIG (reference sequence). Trimming pared 3 bases from V and 2 bases from J, leaving 11 bases between. The CDR3 sequence: CAWSVGGTGNTIYF. The CDR3 bases are TGTGCCTGGAGCGTCGGGGGGACTGGAAACACCATATATTTT.

This rearrangement joins TRBV19 to TRBJ1-5; D possibly corresponds to TRBD1 (5 bases). V was cut by 7 bases and J by 2 bases, with 18 bases left in between. The CDR3 length is 16 residues. The V gene's germline CDR1 is LNHDA and CDR2 SQIVND (reference sequence). The CDR3 loop is CASTSWRGEGNQPQHF. CDR3 DNA: TGTGCCAGTACCTCCTGGCGGGGGGAGGGCAATCAGCCCCAGCATTTT.

The J gene is TRBJ2-2, the V gene TRBV18; 7 nucleotides agree with TRBD2. V dropped 3 bases and J dropped 4; count of bases not matched to a gene: 8. This CDR3 spans 16 amino acids. CDR1 is KGHSH and CDR2 is LQKENI in the germline V gene. The CDR3 spells CASSPPSTGGTGELFF. CDR3 nucleotide sequence: TGTGCCAGCTCACCCCCGTCGACGGGAGGCACCGGGGAGCTGTTTTTT.

The rearrangement links TRBV27 to TRBJ2-7; possibly TRBD1 for D (6 bases). Deletions cut 6 bases from V and 5 bases from J, with 14 bases between. Germline CDR1 and CDR2: MNHEY and SMNVEV (reference sequence). The CDR3 runs 13 residues. The CDR3 here is CASSPIRGDEQYF. CDR3 sequence (DNA): TGTGCCAGCAGCCCCATCAGGGGCGACGAGCAGTACTTC.

The chain is built from TRBV7-9 and TRBJ2-7; 9 bases align to TRBD1. The CDR3 is 16 residues long. With 6 bases clipped from V and 2 bases from J, the junction kept 11 bases outside the gene matches. The V gene's germline CDR1 is SEHNR and CDR2 FQNEAQ (reference sequence). The CDR3 sequence is CASRTGTGKNTYEQYF. DNA of the CDR3: TGTGCCAGCAGGACCGGGACAGGGAAAAATACCTACGAGCAGTACTTC.

This clone showed up just a few times. The chain has TRBV11-3 and TRBJ2-1; 8 nucleotides agree with TRBD2. The germline V gene has CDR1 SGHNT and CDR2 YENEEA. The V segment lost 5 bases and the J segment 6 bases; nucleotides outside the gene matches: 6. This CDR3 spans 14 amino acids. The CDR3 DNA follows: TGTGCCAGCAGCCCGGGACTAGAGGGCAATGAGCAGTTCTTC. This codes for CASSPGLEGNEQFF.

The rearrangement joins TRBV27 to TRBJ2-1; tentative D call: TRBD2 (5 bases). V was trimmed by 3 bases and J by 3 bases, leaving 9 bases between them. Germline V gene sequence: CDR1 MNHEY, CDR2 SMNVEV (reference sequence). The CDR3 has 14 amino acids. CDR3: CASSFFGDYNEQFF. Here the CDR3 DNA reads TGTGCCAGCAGTTTCTTCGGGGACTACAATGAGCAGTTCTTC.

The chain recombines TRBV5-6 with TRBJ2-2, with 7 bases matching TRBD1. Germline CDR1 is SGHDT and CDR2 is YYEEEE. V gave up 5 bases and J gave up 7 bases; unmatched junction bases: 17. CDR3 length: 17 residues. CDR3 protein: CASRRTLGDRPIGELFF. The CDR3 DNA reads as TGTGCCAGCAGAAGGACGCTCGGGGACAGACCCATCGGGGAGCTGTTTTTT.

The J gene is TRBJ2-1, the V gene TRBV25-1, with TRBD1 identical over 7 bases. Trimming cost V 3 bases and J 11 bases; bases outside gene matches: 10. Germline assignment: CDR1 MGHDK and CDR2 SYGVNS. This CDR3 is 14 amino acids long. This chain's CDR3 is CASSDSQGQIKQFF. DNA of the CDR3: TGTGCCAGCAGTGATAGCCAGGGACAGATAAAGCAGTTCTTC.

This clone has a handful of counts. V gene TRBV2 combines with J gene TRBJ1-2, with 8 bases lining up with TRBD1. Germline values: CDR1 SNHLY, CDR2 FYNNEI. V lost 4 bases and J lost 8; bases outside the gene matches: 6. There are 13 residues in the CDR3. This chain's CDR3 is CASSAQGAGGYTF. CDR3 nucleotides: TGTGCCAGCAGTGCTCAGGGGGCTGGCGGCTACACCTTC.

The J gene is TRBJ2-5, the V gene TRBV11-1; perhaps TRBD1 as D (5 bases). This CDR3 contains 15 residues. Germline CDR1 SGHAT, CDR2 FQDESV (reference sequence). Between the trimmed V and J ends, which lost 1 base and 1 base, there was a span of 10 bases. The CDR3 nucleotides are TGTGCCAGCAGCTTAGACGCAGGGTTCCAAGAGACCCAGTACTTC. Translation gives CASSLDAGFQETQYF.

This chain links TRBV7-2 with TRBJ1-2; D is perhaps TRBD1 (6 bases). The V and J ends lost 5 bases and 3 bases respectively, with 16 bases between them. CDR3 length equals 15 residues. Germline V gene data show CDR1 as SGHTA and CDR2 as FQGNSA. CDR3: CASSRGSDSDYGYTF. In nucleotides, the CDR3 is TGTGCCAGCAGCCGCGGTTCGGACAGTGACTATGGCTACACCTTC.

The chain uses TRBV27 and TRBJ2-1; tentative D call: TRBD2 (6 bases). Per germline, CDR1 MNHEY and CDR2 SMNVEV (reference sequence). V was shortened by 2 bases and J by 3 bases, with 11 bases between the two germline ends. This CDR3 comprises 15 residues. This chain's CDR3 is CASSLAGSVYNEQFF. The DNA of the CDR3 is TGTGCCAGCAGTTTAGCCGGGAGTGTCTACAATGAGCAGTTCTTC.

This clone came up once. CDR3 coding DNA: TGTGCCAGCAGCCAATCCTATAGCAATCAGCCCCAGCATTTT. It encodes CASSQSYSNQPQHF. V and J are TRBV9 and TRBJ1-5; no reliable D call. Per the germline V gene, CDR1 is SGDLS and CDR2 is YYNGEE. The CDR3 is made up of 14 amino acids. The germline V and J ends were trimmed by 4 bases and 0 bases, with 8 bases remaining between them.

V is TRBV20-1 and J is TRBJ2-7; D ambiguous. Germline V lookup: CDR1 DFQATT, CDR2 SNEGSKA (reference sequence). V lost 6 bases and J 1 base, leaving 7 bases between the germline ends. CDR3 size: 11 residues. The chain's CDR3 is CSAAGSYEQYF. CDR3 nucleotides: TGCAGTGCCGCAGGATCCTACGAGCAGTACTTC.

The J gene is TRBJ2-3, the V gene TRBV2, with a weak D call TRBD2 (6 bases). Germline lookup yields CDR1 SNHLY and CDR2 FYNNEI. The CDR3 contains 13 residues. V was clipped by 8 bases and J by 0 bases, with 9 bases between them. Written as DNA, the CDR3 is TGTGCCAGCCGACTAGAGAGCACAGATACGCAGTATTTT. This sequence encodes CASRLESTDTQYF.

This chain links TRBV18 with TRBJ2-6; 9 bases match TRBD2. Germline V CDR1 and CDR2: KGHSH, LQKENI. Germline trimming cut 3 bases from V and 0 bases from J; bases unmatched to any gene: 12. The CDR3 covers 20 residues. The CDR3 region is CASSPIQIAGAISGANVLTF. CDR3 bases: TGTGCCAGCTCACCGATCCAGATAGCGGGAGCTATCTCTGGGGCCAACGTCCTGACTTTC.